Sequencing of this T cell receptor beta chain was carried out in a study of graft-versus-host responses after intestinal transplantation. Background on the study: Among the recipients, transplants were multivisceral, liver-intestinal, or isolated intestinal. Recipients across the board were started on anti-thymocyte globulin induction, then kept on tacrolimus and steroids for approximately three years.

CDR1 is MDHEN and CDR2 is SYDVKM in the germline V gene. The CDR3 spans 13 residues. V was cut by 3 bases and J by 0 bases, with 6 bases left in between. Concerning this clone: What it binds is unknown.

Study conclusions and caveats: When patients had graft-donor T cell macrochimerism, their allografts held high graft-versus-host to host-versus-graft clonal ratios.

Here immunoSEQ multiplex PCR was the method, and the copy in TCRdb shows in-frame clones only, minus some. The table shows about 29,000 clones, with 85% to 95% occurring only once. This clonotype was obtained from a human patient who received an intestinal transplant, so some T cells may come from the graft donor. The sample here was PBMCs, taken around 63 days after intestinal transplant. J is TRBJ2-7 and V is TRBV28, with TRBD1 as a possible D gene (5 bases). CDR3 protein: CASSFRGSYEQYF. The CDR3 nucleotides read TGTGCCAGCAGTTTTAGGGGCTCCTACGAGCAGTACTTC.